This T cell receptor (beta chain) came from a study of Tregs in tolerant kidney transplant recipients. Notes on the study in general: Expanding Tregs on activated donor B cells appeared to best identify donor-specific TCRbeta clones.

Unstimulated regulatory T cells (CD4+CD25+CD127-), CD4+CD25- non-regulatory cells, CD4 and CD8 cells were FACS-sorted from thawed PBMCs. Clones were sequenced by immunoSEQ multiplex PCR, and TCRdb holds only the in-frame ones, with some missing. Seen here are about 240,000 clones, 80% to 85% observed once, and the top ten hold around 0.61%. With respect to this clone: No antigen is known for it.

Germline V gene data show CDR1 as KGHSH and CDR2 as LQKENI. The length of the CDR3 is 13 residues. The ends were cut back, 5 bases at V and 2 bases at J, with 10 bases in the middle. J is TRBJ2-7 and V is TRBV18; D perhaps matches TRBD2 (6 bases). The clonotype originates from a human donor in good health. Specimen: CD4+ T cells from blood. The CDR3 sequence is CASSAGSTYEQYF. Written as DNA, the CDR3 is TGTGCCAGCTCAGCGGGGAGCACCTACGAGCAGTACTTC.